The clone carrying this T cell receptor beta chain was counted only a few times. Each CDR3 protein gets one entry after TCRdb re-called the 5' RACE reads with MiXCR. The sample carries under 100,000 distinct CDR3 sequences, 9.5% to 12% recorded once. CDR3 length: 18 amino acids. Germline CDR1 reads ENHRY; CDR2 reads SYGVKD. The V and J ends lost 5 bases and 1 base respectively, with 21 bases between them. The record originates from a study of early T cells in non-severe SARS-CoV-2 infection. The V gene is TRBV10-3, the J gene TRBJ2-4, with D maybe TRBD1 (6 bases). The sequenced sample was whole blood. The clonotype was recovered from an adult who was a healthcare worker with PCR-confirmed SARS-CoV-2 infection or an uninfected control (not recorded which). The CDR3, as DNA: TGTGCCATCAGTCCCACACCGGGACACACGGGTGCCAAAAACATTCAGTACTTC. Protein sequence: CAISPTPGHTGAKNIQYF.